The rows below give T cell receptor beta chains drawn from one sample of a study of blood T cells in healthy people across ages. MiXCR, applied by TCRdb to the 5' RACE reads, yields one record per CDR3 protein. The sample includes about 800,000 distinct CDR3 sequences, roughly 25% of them seen just once. These data also formed part of another study, on T cells of mothers and their children.

The sequencing sample was made of blood. All receptors come from a boy aged 5-17 years in good health. Each CDR3 is given with its conserved first and last residue. Size is stated for part of the rows, as once, few or many counts, or as a class when the clone is expanded.

CASSLVGGGGPQETQYF many TRBJ2-5 TRBV7-2
CASSFRGTNTGELFF few TRBJ2-2 TRBV7-2
CASSALGGYNEQFF few TRBJ2-1 TRBV9
CASSSVQSGMGTDTQYF - TRBJ2-3 TRBV9
CASRRTGKNTEAFF - TRBJ1-1 TRBV12-3/TRBV12-4
CASRPGGTGLQETQYF few TRBJ2-5 TRBV7-9
CSGRDGEQYF few TRBJ2-7 TRBV29-1
CASRKDTPKETQYF many TRBJ2-5 TRBV5-1
CASRFRGRARSETQYF few - TRBV28
CASSAYATSTDTQYF few TRBJ2-3 TRBV7-2
CSARDGVAGDTDTQYF many TRBJ2-3 TRBV20-1
CASSPNSILGYTF - TRBJ1-2 TRBV12-3/TRBV12-4
CASSSGGQAGPYEQYF few TRBJ2-7 TRBV13
CASSQRGGLGQETQYF - TRBJ2-5 TRBV4-1
CASRSLGTSGRSGKLTAKNIQYF - TRBJ2-4 TRBV28
CSARWGGTVNSPLHF - TRBJ1-6 TRBV20-1
CASSLTRNYGYTF many TRBJ1-2 TRBV27
CSVEGQNKETQYF few TRBJ2-5 TRBV29-1
CSARDTSGRYNEQFF few TRBJ2-1 TRBV20-1